The present T cell receptor (beta chain) was sequenced within a study of T cell responses to AZD1222 COVID-19 vaccine. Clones were sequenced by immunoSEQ multiplex PCR, and TCRdb holds only the in-frame ones, with some missing. The table includes 200,000 to 250,000 clones, 85% to 95% detected once. Points on this clone: Antigen: not known.

Overall study results and limits: Repertoire sampling happened only post peak T cell response.

Germline values: CDR1 LNHDA, CDR2 SQIVND (reference sequence). V lost 3 bases and J 0 bases, leaving 6 bases between the germline ends. The CDR3 runs to 15 residues. The gene calls are TRBV19 and TRBJ1-6; D gene ambiguous. The receptor was isolated from an adult in good health. The source was peripheral blood, collected on day 0 of MenACWY control vaccination. The CDR3 reads CASSIQRSYNSPLHF. For the CDR3, the DNA is TGTGCCAGTAGTATTCAGCGCTCCTATAATTCACCCCTCCACTTT.